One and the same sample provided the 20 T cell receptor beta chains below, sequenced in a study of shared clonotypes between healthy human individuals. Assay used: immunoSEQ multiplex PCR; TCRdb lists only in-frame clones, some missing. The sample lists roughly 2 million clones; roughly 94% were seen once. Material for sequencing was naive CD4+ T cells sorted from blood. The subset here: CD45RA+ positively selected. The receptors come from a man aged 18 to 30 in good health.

CDR3 residues: CASRRGGTGSNQPQHF. As DNA, the CDR3 is TGTGCCAGTAGACGCGGAGGGACGGGTAGCAATCAGCCCCAGCATTTT. This chain connects TRBV19 to TRBJ1-5; the D gene is possibly TRBD1 (5 bases). The germline V gene has CDR1 LNHDA and CDR2 SQIVND (reference sequence). This CDR3 is 16 amino acids long. Between the trimmed V and J ends, which lost 6 bases and 0 bases, there was a span of 15 bases.

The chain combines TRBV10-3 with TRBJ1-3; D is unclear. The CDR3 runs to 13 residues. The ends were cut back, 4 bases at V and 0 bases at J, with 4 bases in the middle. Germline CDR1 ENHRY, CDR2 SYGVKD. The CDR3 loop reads CAISAVSGNTIYF. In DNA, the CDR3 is TGTGCCATCAGTGCGGTCTCTGGAAACACCATATATTTT.

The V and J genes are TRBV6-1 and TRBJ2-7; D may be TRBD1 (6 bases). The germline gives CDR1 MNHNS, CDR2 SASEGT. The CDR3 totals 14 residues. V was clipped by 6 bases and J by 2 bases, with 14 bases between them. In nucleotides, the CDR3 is TGTGCCAGCAGCCAGGGGAATCCCCCCTACGAGCAGTACTTC. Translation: CASSQGNPPYEQYF.

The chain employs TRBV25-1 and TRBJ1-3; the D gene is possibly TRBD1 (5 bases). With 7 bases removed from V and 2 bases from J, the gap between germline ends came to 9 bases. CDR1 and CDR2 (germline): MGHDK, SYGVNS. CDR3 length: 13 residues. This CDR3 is CASMGRAGNTIYF. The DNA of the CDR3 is TGTGCCAGCATGGGCAGGGCTGGAAACACCATATATTTT.

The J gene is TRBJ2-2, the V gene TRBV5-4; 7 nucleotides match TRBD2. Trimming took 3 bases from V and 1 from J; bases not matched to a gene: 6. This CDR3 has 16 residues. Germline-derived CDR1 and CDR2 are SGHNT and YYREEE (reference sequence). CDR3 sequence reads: CASSYPGLRNTGELFF. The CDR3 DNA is TGTGCCAGCAGCTACCCGGGACTAAGGAACACCGGGGAGCTGTTTTTT.

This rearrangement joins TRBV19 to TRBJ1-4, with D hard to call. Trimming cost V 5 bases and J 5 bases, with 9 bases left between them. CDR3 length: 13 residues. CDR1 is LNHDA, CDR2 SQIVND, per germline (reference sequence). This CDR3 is CASSFAYNEKLFF. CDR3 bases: TGTGCCAGTAGTTTTGCTTACAATGAAAAACTGTTTTTT.

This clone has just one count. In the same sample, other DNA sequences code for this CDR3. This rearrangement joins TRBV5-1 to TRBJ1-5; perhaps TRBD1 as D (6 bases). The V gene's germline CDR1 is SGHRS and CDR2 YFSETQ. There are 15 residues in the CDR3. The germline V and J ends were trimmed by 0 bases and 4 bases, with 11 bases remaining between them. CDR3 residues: CASSLAGQGNQPQHF. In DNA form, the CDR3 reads TGCGCCAGCAGCTTGGCCGGCCAGGGGAATCAGCCCCAGCATTTT. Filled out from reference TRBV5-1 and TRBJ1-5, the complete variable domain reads KAGVTQTPRYLIKTRGQQVTLSCSPISGHRSVSWYQQTPGQGLQFLFEYFSETQRNKGNFPGRFSGRQFSNSRSEMNVSTLELGDSALYLCASSLAGQGNQPQHFGDGTRLSIL.

CDR3 coding DNA: TGTGCTAGTGGTTCCCCGACTAGCGGGAGACGCGAGCAGTACTTC. Its protein is CASGSPTSGRREQYF. This rearrangement joins TRBV12-5 to TRBJ2-7; 12 bases map to TRBD2. V shed 4 bases and J 6 bases; nucleotides not matched to a gene: 7. CDR3 length: 15 residues. The V gene's germline CDR1 is LGHNT and CDR2 FRNRAP.

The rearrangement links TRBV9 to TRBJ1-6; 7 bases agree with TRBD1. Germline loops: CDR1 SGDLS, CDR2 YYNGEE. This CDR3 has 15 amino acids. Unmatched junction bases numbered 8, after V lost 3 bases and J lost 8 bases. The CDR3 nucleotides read TGTGCCAGCAGCGGAGGGGGACAGCGGTATTCACCCCTCCACTTT. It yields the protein CASSGGGQRYSPLHF. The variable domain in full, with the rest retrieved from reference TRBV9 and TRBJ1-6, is DSGVTQTPKHLITATGQRVTLRCSPRSGDLSVYWYQQSLDQGLQFLIQYYNGEERAKGNILERFSAQQFPDLHSELNLSSLELGDSALYFCASSGGGQRYSPLHFGNGTRLTVT.

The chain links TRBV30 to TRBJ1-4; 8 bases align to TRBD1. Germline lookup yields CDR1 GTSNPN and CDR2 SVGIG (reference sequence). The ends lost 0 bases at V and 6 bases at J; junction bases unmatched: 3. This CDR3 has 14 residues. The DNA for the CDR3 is TGTGCCTGGAGTGTACAGGGGGTATATGAAAAACTGTTTTTT. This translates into CAWSVQGVYEKLFF.

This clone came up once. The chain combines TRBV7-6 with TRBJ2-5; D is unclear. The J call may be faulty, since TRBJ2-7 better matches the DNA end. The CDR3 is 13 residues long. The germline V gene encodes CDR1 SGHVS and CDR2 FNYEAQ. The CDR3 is CASTYGGTYEQYF. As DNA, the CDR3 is TGTGCCAGCACCTATGGCGGTACCTACGAGCAGTACTTC.

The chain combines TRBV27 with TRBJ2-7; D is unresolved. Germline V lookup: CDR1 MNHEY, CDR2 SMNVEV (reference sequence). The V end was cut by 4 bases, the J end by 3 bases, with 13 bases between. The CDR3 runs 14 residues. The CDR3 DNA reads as TGTGCCAGCAGTTCCCCCCTCAAACTCTACGAGCAGTACTTC. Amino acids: CASSSPLKLYEQYF.

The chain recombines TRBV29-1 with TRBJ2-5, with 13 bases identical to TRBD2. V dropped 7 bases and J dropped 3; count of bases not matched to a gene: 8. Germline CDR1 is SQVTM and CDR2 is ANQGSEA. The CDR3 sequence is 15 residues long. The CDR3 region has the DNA TGCAGCGGTTCCGGGACTAGCGGGGATAAAGAGACCCAGTACTTC. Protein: CSGSGTSGDKETQYF. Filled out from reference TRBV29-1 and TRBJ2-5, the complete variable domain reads SAVISQKPSRDICQRGTSLTIQCQVDSQVTMMFWYRQQPGQSLTLIATANQGSEATYESGFVIDKFPISRPNLTFSTLTVSNMSPEDSSIYLCSGSGTSGDKETQYFGPGTRLLVL.

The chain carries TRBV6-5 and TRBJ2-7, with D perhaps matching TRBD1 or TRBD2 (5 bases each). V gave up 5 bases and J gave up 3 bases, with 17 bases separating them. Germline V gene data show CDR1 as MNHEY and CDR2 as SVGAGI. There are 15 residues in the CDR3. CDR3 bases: TGTGCCAGCAGTCCCCTGGGGGATTTGATCTACGAGCAGTACTTC. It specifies CASSPLGDLIYEQYF.

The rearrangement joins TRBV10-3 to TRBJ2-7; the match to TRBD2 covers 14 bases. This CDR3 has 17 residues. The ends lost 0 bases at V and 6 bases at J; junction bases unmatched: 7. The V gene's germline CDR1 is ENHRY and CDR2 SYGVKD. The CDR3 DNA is TGTGCCATCAGTGAGTCGACTAGCGGGAGGGCCATGTCCGAGCAGTACTTC. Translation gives CAISESTSGRAMSEQYF.

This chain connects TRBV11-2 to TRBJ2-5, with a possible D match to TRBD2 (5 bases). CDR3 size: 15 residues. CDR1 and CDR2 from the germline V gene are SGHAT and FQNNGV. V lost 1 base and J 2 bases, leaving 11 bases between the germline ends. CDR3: CASSLVSGSQETQYF. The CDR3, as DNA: TGTGCCAGCAGCTTAGTGTCGGGGAGTCAAGAGACCCAGTACTTC.

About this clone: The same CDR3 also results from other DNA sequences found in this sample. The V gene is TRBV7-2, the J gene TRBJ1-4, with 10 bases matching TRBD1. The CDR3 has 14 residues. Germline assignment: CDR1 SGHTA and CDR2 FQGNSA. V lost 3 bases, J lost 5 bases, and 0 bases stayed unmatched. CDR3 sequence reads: CASSLDRGNEKLFF. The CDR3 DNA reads TGTGCCAGCAGCTTGGACAGGGGGAATGAAAAACTGTTTTTT. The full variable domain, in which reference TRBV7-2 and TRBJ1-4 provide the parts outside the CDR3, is GAGVSQSPSNKVTEKGKDVELRCDPISGHTALYWYRQSLGQGLEFLIYFQGNSAPDKSGLPSDRFSAERTGGSVSTLTIQRTQQEDSAVYLCASSLDRGNEKLFFGSGTQLSVL.

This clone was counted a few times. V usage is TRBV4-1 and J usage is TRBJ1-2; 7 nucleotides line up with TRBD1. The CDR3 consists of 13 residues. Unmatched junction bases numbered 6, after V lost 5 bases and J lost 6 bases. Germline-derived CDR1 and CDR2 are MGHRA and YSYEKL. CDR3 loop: CASSGAQGDGYTF. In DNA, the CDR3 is TGCGCCAGCAGCGGGGCCCAGGGGGATGGCTACACCTTC.

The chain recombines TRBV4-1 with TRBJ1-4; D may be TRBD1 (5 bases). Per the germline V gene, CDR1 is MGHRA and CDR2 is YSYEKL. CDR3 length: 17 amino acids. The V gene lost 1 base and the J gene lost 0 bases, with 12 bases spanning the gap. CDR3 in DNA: TGCGCCAGCAGCCAAGTCGGGACGCCTGCAACTAATGAAAAACTGTTTTTT. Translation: CASSQVGTPATNEKLFF.

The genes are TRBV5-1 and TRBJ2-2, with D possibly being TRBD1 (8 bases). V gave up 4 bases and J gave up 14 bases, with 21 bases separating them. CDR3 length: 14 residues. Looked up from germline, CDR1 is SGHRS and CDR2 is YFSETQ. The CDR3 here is CASSLILDREGLFF. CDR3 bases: TGCGCCAGCAGCCTCATACTGGACAGGGAGGGCCTGTTTTTT.